The 17 T cell receptor beta chains reported below all come from one sample, sequenced in a study of blood T cell repertoires in COVID-19. Clones were sequenced by immunoSEQ multiplex PCR, and TCRdb holds only the in-frame ones, with some missing. The table records tens of thousands of clones, about 76% of them present only once. The sample taken for sequencing was peripheral blood. The receptors originated from a human donor in a cohort sampled during active COVID-19.

The rearrangement joins TRBV27 to TRBJ2-6, with 9 bases identical to TRBD1. The trim removed 6 bases at V and 3 bases at J, leaving 12 bases unmatched. The CDR3 is 18 amino acids. Germline V gene lookup returns CDR1 MNHEY and CDR2 SMNVEV (reference sequence). The CDR3 loop reads CASSYKGQGLFGANVLTF. The CDR3 DNA sequence: TGTGCCAGCAGCTACAAAGGACAGGGGCTATTTGGGGCCAACGTCCTGACTTTC.

The chain employs TRBV6-1 and TRBJ2-7, with TRBD2 matching 9 bases. Trimming at V came to 7 bases and at J to 3 bases, leaving 7 bases not matched to a gene. This CDR3 has 14 residues. The germline V gene has CDR1 MNHNS and CDR2 SASEGT. The CDR3 here is CASTPAGGDYEQYF. Here the CDR3 DNA reads TGTGCCAGCACCCCAGCGGGGGGTGACTACGAGCAGTACTTC.

The rearrangement links TRBV2 to TRBJ1-4; D possibly corresponds to TRBD1 (5 bases). Trimming took 3 bases from V and 5 from J, leaving 13 bases between them. From germline, CDR1 is SNHLY and CDR2 FYNNEI. The CDR3 contains 15 residues. The CDR3 coding sequence is TGTGCCAGCAGTGAGAGGAGTCGGGGGAATGAAAAACTGTTTTTT. Protein sequence: CASSERSRGNEKLFF.

The gene calls are TRBV7-2 and TRBJ1-1; the D gene is possibly TRBD1 (5 bases). This CDR3 is built from 17 residues. Germline V lookup: CDR1 SGHTA, CDR2 FQGNSA. Trimming left V 2 bases short and J 0 bases short, with 16 bases between. Here the CDR3 DNA reads TGTGCCAGCAGCTTATCCCTGGGGGGGAAGGTGAACACTGAAGCTTTCTTT. This encodes CASSLSLGGKVNTEAFF.

V usage is TRBV7-2 and J usage is TRBJ1-2, with D maybe TRBD1 (5 bases). In germline, CDR1 is SGHTA, CDR2 FQGNSA. The CDR3 has 14 amino acids. V lost 5 bases to trimming and J lost 5 bases, with 15 bases between them. The CDR3, as DNA: TGTGCCAGCAGCCCCGGGCGGGGCCGATATGGCTACACCTTC. It is translated as CASSPGRGRYGYTF.

The chain links TRBV6-6 to TRBJ2-7; 8 bases fit TRBD1. Germline lookup yields CDR1 MNHNY and CDR2 SVGAGI (reference sequence). J was trimmed by 4 bases and V by 6 bases; bases with no gene match: 8. This CDR3 contains 14 residues. This chain's CDR3 is CASRDGQGRYEQYF. CDR3 DNA sequence: TGTGCCAGCAGGGACGGACAGGGCCGGTACGAGCAGTACTTC.

The chain carries TRBV5-1 and TRBJ2-7; no firm D call. This CDR3 comprises 13 residues. V was clipped by 0 bases and J by 1 base, with 5 bases between them. Per germline, CDR1 SGHRS and CDR2 YFSETQ. The CDR3: CASSLAVSYEQYF. The DNA of the CDR3 is TGCGCCAGCAGCTTGGCAGTTTCCTACGAGCAGTACTTC.

The rearrangement uses TRBV13 and TRBJ2-1; TRBD1 agrees at 7 bases. The CDR3 consists of 12 residues. The germline CDR1 and CDR2 sequences are PRHDT and FYEKMQ (reference sequence). Trimming cost V 6 bases and J 6 bases; bases outside gene matches: 2. The CDR3 coding sequence is TGTGCCAGCAGAGCAGGGGGCAATGAGCAGTTCTTC. Its protein is CASRAGGNEQFF.

The chain recombines TRBV11-3 with TRBJ2-3; possibly TRBD2 for D (7 bases). The CDR3 length is 13 residues. V was clipped by 5 bases and J by 8 bases, with 14 bases between them. Germline values: CDR1 SGHNT, CDR2 YENEEA. The CDR3 region is CASSGNREGTQYF. CDR3 DNA: TGTGCCAGCAGCGGGAACAGGGAGGGTACGCAGTATTTT.

This clone has a single count. The chain recombines TRBV10-1 with TRBJ2-2; 12 positions agree with TRBD1. The length of the CDR3 is 17 residues. CDR1 and CDR2 from the germline V gene are WNHNN and SYGVQD (reference sequence). The ends lost 5 bases at V and 5 bases at J; junction bases unmatched: 9. The CDR3 coding sequence is TGCGCCAGCAGTCCTCAACCGGGACAGGGGGCGACCGGGGAGCTGTTTTTT. Its protein is CASSPQPGQGATGELFF.

The gene calls are TRBV7-9 and TRBJ1-2, with a possible D match to TRBD1 (5 bases). Per the germline V gene, CDR1 is SEHNR and CDR2 is FQNEAQ (reference sequence). Trimming left V 1 base short and J 6 bases short, with 12 bases between. This CDR3 contains 14 residues. As DNA, the CDR3 is TGTGCCAGCAGCTTAGTGGGGGGGTCGGATGGCTACACCTTC. It codes for CASSLVGGSDGYTF.

V and J are TRBV28 and TRBJ1-2; D gene uncertain. Germline values: CDR1 MDHEN, CDR2 SYDVKM. There are 14 residues in the CDR3. Trimming shortened V by 1 base and J by 0 bases, and 6 bases separated the two germline ends. CDR3 amino acids: CASSLSRANYGYTF. The DNA for the CDR3 is TGTGCCAGCAGTTTATCTCGGGCTAACTATGGCTACACCTTC.

V and J are TRBV9 and TRBJ2-7; tentative D call: TRBD1 (5 bases). Germline-derived CDR1 and CDR2 are SGDLS and YYNGEE. The CDR3 length is 13 residues. V lost 0 bases and J 4 bases, leaving 8 bases between the germline ends. This CDR3 is CASSVGGRYEQYF. The CDR3 DNA sequence: TGTGCCAGCAGCGTAGGGGGCAGGTACGAGCAGTACTTC. The full variable domain, completed using reference TRBV9 and TRBJ2-7, is DSGVTQTPKHLITATGQRVTLRCSPRSGDLSVYWYQQSLDQGLQFLIQYYNGEERAKGNILERFSAQQFPDLHSELNLSSLELGDSALYFCASSVGGRYEQYFGPGTRLTVT.

V usage is TRBV20-1 and J usage is TRBJ2-7, with 7 nucleotides matching TRBD2. Germline V gene lookup returns CDR1 DFQATT and CDR2 SNEGSKA (reference sequence). The CDR3 consists of 11 residues. Losses at the gene ends were 3 bases for V and 6 bases for J; bases not matched to a gene: 2. CDR3 protein: CSASTGGEQYF. The CDR3 nucleotides read TGCAGTGCTAGCACGGGGGGCGAGCAGTACTTC.

Note on this clone: Other DNA sequences in this sample translate to the same CDR3. The gene calls are TRBV11-2 and TRBJ1-2; TRBD1 is a possible D gene (5 bases). The germline gives CDR1 SGHAT, CDR2 FQNNGV. With 5 bases removed from V and 8 bases from J, the gap between germline ends came to 15 bases. The CDR3 is made up of 13 amino acids. CDR3 loop: CASSTGGEGGYTF. CDR3 coding DNA: TGTGCCAGCAGCACGGGGGGGGAGGGGGGCTACACCTTC.

The chain has TRBV27 and TRBJ1-6; D remains unclear. From germline, CDR1 is MNHEY and CDR2 SMNVEV (reference sequence). Trimming shortened V by 5 bases and J by 5 bases, and 7 bases separated the two germline ends. CDR3 length: 13 residues. In nucleotides, the CDR3 is TGTGCCAGCAGTCCCACAGATAATTCACCCCTCCACTTT. Translated: CASSPTDNSPLHF.

The genes are TRBV15 and TRBJ2-7; weak D call: TRBD2 (6 bases). Germline V lookup: CDR1 LNHNV, CDR2 YYDKDF (reference sequence). The CDR3 loop spans 14 amino acids. V was clipped by 0 bases and J by 2 bases, with 8 bases between them. CDR3 loop: CATSRDGGTYEQYF. CDR3 bases: TGTGCCACCAGCAGAGATGGGGGGACCTACGAGCAGTACTTC.